This TCR beta chain was sequenced for a study of blood T cells in healthy people across ages. Overall study results and limits: Donors of long life had a larger count of naive CD4+ cells and greater diversity than aged donors.

As to this clonotype: What it binds is not known.

Alongside a J-beta primer mix, a sample-barcoded 5' primer served in a second PCR lasting roughly 7 to 12 cycles. A single record per CDR3 protein comes from TCRdb applying MiXCR to the 5' RACE reads. The sample lists around 1.5 million distinct CDR3 sequences; roughly 40% were seen once. The CDR3 extends over 15 amino acids. V dropped 4 bases and J dropped 8 bases, with 20 bases sitting between them. Germline V gives CDR1 SGHDN, CDR2 FVKESK. Sequenced sample: blood. The chain uses TRBV14 and TRBJ1-2; D is possibly TRBD1 (5 bases). The receptor was derived from a woman aged 18-30 years in good health. The CDR3 region is CASSPHSPGLGGYTF. Here the CDR3 DNA reads TGTGCCAGCAGCCCGCATTCTCCGGGACTCGGGGGCTACACCTTC.